One and the same sample provided the 20 T cell receptor beta chains below, sequenced in a study of T cell changes during pregnancy in multiple sclerosis. Produced via immunoSEQ multiplex PCR; TCRdb's table is partial and in-frame only. Of about 47,000 clones listed, 80% to 90% are singletons. Sequences were derived from CD8+ T cells from peripheral blood mononuclear cells, sampled in the second trimester of pregnancy. All receptors come from a female donor with multiple sclerosis, enrolled in a pregnancy study.

This chain connects TRBV4-1 to TRBJ2-2; 7 bases are a match to TRBD1. V lost 4 bases, J lost 3 bases, and 5 bases stayed unmatched. Germline assignment: CDR1 MGHRA and CDR2 YSYEKL. The CDR3 spans 15 residues. The DNA of the CDR3 is TGCGCCAGCAGCCCCTGGACAGGCGACACCGGGGAGCTGTTTTTT. It is translated as CASSPWTGDTGELFF.

The rearrangement uses TRBV4-1 and TRBJ2-5; D is ambiguous. Trimming took 5 bases from V and 2 from J, leaving 6 bases between them. The CDR3 is 12 residues long. CDR1 MGHRA and CDR2 YSYEKL come from the germline V gene. CDR3 amino acids: CASSGAQETQYF. Here the CDR3 DNA reads TGCGCCAGCAGCGGAGCACAAGAGACCCAGTACTTC.

The chain is built from TRBV2 and TRBJ2-5; D uncertain. The CDR3 has 15 amino acids. The germline gives CDR1 SNHLY, CDR2 FYNNEI. The germline V and J ends were trimmed by 1 base and 4 bases, with 13 bases remaining between them. The CDR3 is CASSEGSVLRETQYF. For the CDR3, the DNA is TGTGCCAGCAGTGAAGGCTCAGTCCTCCGAGAGACCCAGTACTTC.

The chain couples TRBV27 to TRBJ2-7, with TRBD1 identical over 9 bases. Per the germline V gene, CDR1 is MNHEY and CDR2 is SMNVEV (reference sequence). CDR3 size: 14 residues. Trimming removed 6 bases from V and 2 bases from J; junction bases left unmatched: 5. This CDR3 reads CASSPGQGPYEQYF. In nucleotides, the CDR3 is TGTGCCAGCAGCCCGGGACAGGGCCCCTACGAGCAGTACTTC.

The gene calls are TRBV10-3 and TRBJ1-3; the match to TRBD1 covers 8 bases. Trimming took 2 bases from V and 7 from J; bases not matched to a gene: 7. Germline CDR1 is ENHRY and CDR2 is SYGVKD. The CDR3 consists of 15 residues. This CDR3 reads CAISERQGIRNTIYF. CDR3 sequence (DNA): TGTGCCATCAGTGAGAGACAGGGGATTAGGAACACCATATATTTT.

The chain uses TRBV10-1 and TRBJ2-3; weak D call: TRBD1 (5 bases). The germline CDR1 and CDR2 sequences are WNHNN and SYGVQD (reference sequence). Trimming stripped 9 bases from V and 0 bases from J, with 10 bases between. The CDR3 runs 13 residues. CDR3 coding DNA: TGCGCCAGAACAGGTCCTAGCACAGATACGCAGTATTTT. Amino acid sequence: CARTGPSTDTQYF.

The rearrangement joins TRBV2 to TRBJ1-5, with 9 bases aligning to TRBD1. Germline lookup yields CDR1 SNHLY and CDR2 FYNNEI. Trimming removed 6 bases from V and 5 bases from J; junction bases left unmatched: 8. The CDR3 runs 15 residues. The CDR3 nucleotides are TGTGCCAGCAGCGGACAGGGGAGGGCCTATCAGCCCCAGCATTTT. It codes for CASSGQGRAYQPQHF.

Regarding this clone: An end of the junction differs from the germline gene, which may be a read error. The chain has TRBV7-7 and TRBJ2-5; TRBD2 matches at 8 bases. The germline V gene has CDR1 SSHAT and CDR2 FNYEAQ (reference sequence). The CDR3 runs to 17 residues. The CDR3 reads CASSPHSGVRGDLTQYF. DNA of the CDR3: TGTGCTAGCAGCCCCCATAGTGGGGTGCGGGGGGATCTGACCCAGTACTTC.

The V call is TRBV5-5, the J call TRBJ2-1; 12 nucleotides align to TRBD2. After removal of 5 bases from V and 6 bases from J, the junction contained 6 bases not matched to a gene. The CDR3 contains 15 residues. Germline V gene data show CDR1 as SGHKS and CDR2 as YYEKEE (reference sequence). This CDR3 is CASRAGTSGFNEQFF. The CDR3 DNA is TGTGCCAGCAGAGCTGGGACTAGCGGGTTCAATGAGCAGTTCTTC. Full variable domain (remainder filled in from reference TRBV5-5 and TRBJ2-1): DAGVTQSPTHLIKTRGQQVTLRCSPISGHKSVSWYQQVLGQGPQFIFQYYEKEERGRGNFPDRFSARQFPNYSSELNVNALLLGDSALYLCASRAGTSGFNEQFFGPGTRLTVL.

The chain couples TRBV7-8 to TRBJ2-7, with 7 positions matching TRBD1. The CDR3 has 14 amino acids. From germline, CDR1 is SGHVS and CDR2 FQNEAQ. J gave up 4 bases and V 1 base, and 4 bases lay outside the gene matches. CDR3 sequence (DNA): TGTGCCAGCAGCTTAGGTGGGACAGAGTACGAGCAGTACTTC. This encodes CASSLGGTEYEQYF.

The gene calls are TRBV6-1 and TRBJ1-5; 7 bases map to TRBD1. This CDR3 is built from 16 residues. Losses at the gene ends were 2 bases for V and 2 bases for J; bases not matched to a gene: 6. CDR1 MNHNS and CDR2 SASEGT come from the germline V gene. In DNA form, the CDR3 reads TGTGCCAGCAGTGAATACGGAGGACAGGGCAATCAGCCCCAGCATTTT. It specifies CASSEYGGQGNQPQHF.

The genes are TRBV7-9 and TRBJ2-1, with 11 bases identical to TRBD2. The CDR3 is 17 amino acids. Germline assignment: CDR1 SEHNR and CDR2 FQNEAQ (reference sequence). The junction had 14 bases not matched to a gene; V was cut back by 6 bases and J by 7 bases. CDR3: CASSPQIAGGPGNEQFF. The CDR3 region has the DNA TGTGCCAGCAGTCCCCAGATAGCGGGGGGGCCAGGGAATGAGCAGTTCTTC.

As regards this clone: A junction end diverges from the germline sequence, so it may reflect a read error. J is TRBJ2-5 and V is TRBV7-7; D might be TRBD2 (6 bases). The CDR3 extends over 14 amino acids. Germline loops: CDR1 SSHAT, CDR2 FNYEAQ (reference sequence). CDR3 residues: CASSLEGRQETQYF. Here the CDR3 DNA reads TGTGCTAGCAGCTTAGAGGGGAGGCAAGAGACCCAGTACTTC.

The V and J genes are TRBV6-5 and TRBJ2-7, with D perhaps TRBD2 (7 bases). CDR1 is MNHEY, CDR2 SVGAGI, per germline. Trimming left V 6 bases short and J 6 bases short, with 15 bases between. CDR3 length equals 13 residues. For the CDR3, the DNA is TGTGCCAGCAGCGGGGGGCCTCTTGTCGAGCAGTACTTC. Its protein product is CASSGGPLVEQYF.

This rearrangement joins TRBV29-1 to TRBJ2-5; D unclear. The V end lost 6 bases, the J end lost 2 bases, and 10 bases lay between the germline ends. Looked up from germline, CDR1 is SQVTM and CDR2 is ANQGSEA. This CDR3 is built from 12 residues. This chain's CDR3 is CSVEPSQETQYF. In DNA, the CDR3 is TGCAGCGTCGAACCGTCTCAAGAGACCCAGTACTTC.

The genes are TRBV4-1 and TRBJ2-1, with TRBD2 as a possible D gene (5 bases). CDR1 and CDR2 from the germline V gene are MGHRA and YSYEKL. This CDR3 has 15 residues. Trimming stripped 7 bases from V and 0 bases from J, with 13 bases between. The CDR3 here is CASNEGGGSYNEQFF. In DNA, the CDR3 is TGCGCCAGCAATGAGGGCGGAGGCTCCTACAATGAGCAGTTCTTC.

This clone was seen only a few times. The genes are TRBV6-4 and TRBJ1-6; TRBD1 agrees at 10 bases. J was trimmed by 7 bases and V by 2 bases; bases with no gene match: 2. Germline loops: CDR1 MRHNA, CDR2 SNTAGT. This CDR3 is 15 amino acids long. The CDR3 region is CASSDEGQGNSPLHF. The DNA of the CDR3 is TGTGCCAGCAGTGACGAGGGACAGGGGAATTCACCCCTCCACTTT.

The CDR3 loop reads CASSSHPPYRTSGANVLTF. CDR3 DNA sequence: TGTGCCAGCAGTTCCCACCCTCCATATAGGACTTCTGGGGCCAACGTCCTGACTTTC. This chain joins TRBV27 and TRBJ2-6; possible D gene TRBD2, 5 bases. Per germline, CDR1 MNHEY and CDR2 SMNVEV (reference sequence). CDR3 length: 19 residues. The V end lost 4 bases, the J end lost 1 base, and 20 bases lay between the germline ends.

This clone was seen only once. The rearrangement links TRBV19 to TRBJ2-2, with D hard to call. From germline, CDR1 is LNHDA and CDR2 SQIVND (reference sequence). This CDR3 is built from 11 residues. V shed 7 bases and J shed 9 bases, with 9 bases lying between them. The CDR3 region has the DNA TGTGCCAGTACCGCAGGCAGGGAGCTGTTTTTT. Translation: CASTAGRELFF.

This clone showed up just once. The rearrangement joins TRBV9 to TRBJ1-1, with TRBD1 identical over 8 bases. Germline CDR1 reads SGDLS; CDR2 reads YYNGEE. Losses at the gene ends were 3 bases for V and 5 bases for J; bases not matched to a gene: 6. This CDR3 contains 14 residues. The CDR3 sequence is CASSAPDRVTEAFF. As DNA, the CDR3 is TGTGCCAGCAGCGCCCCGGACAGGGTTACTGAAGCTTTCTTT.